The entry below describes one T cell receptor (beta chain). The antigen is undetermined. These data originate in a study of T cell responses to AZD1222 COVID-19 vaccine. Generated by immunoSEQ multiplex PCR, the TCRdb table keeps only in-frame clones and is missing some. The table lists more than 150,000 clones, 85% to 95% of them singletons. Study conclusions and caveats: With two AZD1222 doses given, Spike-specific TCR breadth and depth both rose. Distributed over spike, vaccine-associated CD4 TCRs predominated at 160-218 and 743-854.

The CDR3 length is 14 residues. Losses at the gene ends were 5 bases for V and 2 bases for J; bases not matched to a gene: 4. Germline V lookup: CDR1 MNHEY, CDR2 SVGAGI. The source material was peripheral blood, sampled on day 0 of AZD1222 vaccination. The chain links TRBV6-5 to TRBJ2-3, with 7 bases matching TRBD2. This TCR came from an adult in good health. Here the CDR3 DNA reads TGTGCCAGCAGTCTAGGGACTATCACAGATACGCAGTATTTT. Translating gives CASSLGTITDTQYF.